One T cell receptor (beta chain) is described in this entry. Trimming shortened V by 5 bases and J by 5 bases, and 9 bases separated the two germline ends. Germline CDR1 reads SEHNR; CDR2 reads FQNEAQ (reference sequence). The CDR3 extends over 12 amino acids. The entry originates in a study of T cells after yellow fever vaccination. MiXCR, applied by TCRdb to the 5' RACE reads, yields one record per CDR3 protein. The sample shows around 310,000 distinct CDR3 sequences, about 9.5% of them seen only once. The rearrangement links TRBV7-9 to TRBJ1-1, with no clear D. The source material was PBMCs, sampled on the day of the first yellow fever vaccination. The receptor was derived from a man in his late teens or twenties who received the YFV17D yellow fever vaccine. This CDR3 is CASSPDTTEAFF. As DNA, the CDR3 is TGTGCCAGCAGCCCAGACACGACTGAAGCTTTCTTT. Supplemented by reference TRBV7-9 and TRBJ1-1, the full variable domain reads DTGVSQNPRHKITKRGQNVTFRCDPISEHNRLYWYRQTLGQGPEFLTYFQNEAQLEKSRLLSDRFSAERPKGSFSTLEIQRTEQGDSAMYLCASSPDTTEAFFGQGTRLTVV.